This entry describes one T cell receptor beta chain. What this receptor recognizes is not known. The sample holds no much larger clone one base away, and base qualities are not on file. The source of the sample is a study of T cells in localized non-small cell lung cancer (dated by TCRdb to 2020 to 2022). Broadly, across the study: The study analyzed T cell repertoires of 236 early-stage NSCLC patients, comparing tumors and uninvolved tumor-adjacent lungs. The cohort comprised some 220 treatment-naïve NSCLC patients with resected, localized lung tumors. The mean age of the NSCLC patients was under 70 years, with about 120 men and around 100 women.

Study-wide findings and limitations: Because the study design was exploratory, TCR variables were selected using unadjusted p-values without false-discovery rate correction. Multi-region tumor sequencing was not performed, so intratumor heterogeneity could not be excluded. Higher blood T cell density associated with longer overall survival, while higher adjacent-lung clonality associated with shorter survival. Uninvolved tumor-adjacent lung showed the highest T cell clonality, higher than tumor, which suggests more focused antigenic responses in the uninvolved tumor-adjacent lung. A median of roughly 60 of the top 100 tumor clones were detected in paired uninvolved adjacent lung, and under 30 of these tumor clones were also found among the top 100 clones of the paired uninvolved adjacent lung.

Uninvolved adjacent lung was obtained at least 2 cm from the tumor margin, and the absence of atypia was confirmed by two independent pathologists. At diagnosis, tumor, uninvolved tumor-adjacent lung and peripheral blood were collected and then preserved as a mix of FFPE and fresh-frozen material. TCR beta CDR3 regions were sequenced from DNA using the immunoSEQ Assay. As for how the authors treated the data: To compute T cell density, TCR beta template counts were normalized to usable DNA, which was estimated by amplifying housekeeping genes. Richness was estimated using the preseqR package, with extrapolation to 400,000 templates for PBMC samples and to 120,000 templates for tissue samples. Clonality was defined by subtracting Pielou's evenness from one. To identify tissue-enriched TCRs, differential abundance testing was run on productive amino-acid clonotypes with a minimum total count of 5 and an alpha of 0.1. Repertoire overlap between compartments was quantified with the Jaccard Index and Morisita Overlap Index. GLIPH grouped TCR beta CDR3s together with public tetramer-defined viral CDR3s, and a viral motif had to include at least three viral sequences and also show V-gene enrichment. In its TCRdb copy, this immuneACCESS table keeps in-frame sequences only and misses some clones. Where compared with another copy, unresolved V genes explain less than half of these, and the others have no known cause. The V and J calls and the clone size are those of that table, but D and trimming were determined from the DNA. The sample records around 1,500 clones, around 20% of which are singletons. The ten largest account for roughly an eighth of the sample.

In the germline V gene, CDR1 corresponds to SGHNT and CDR2 to YENEEA. From V the trimming removes 5 bases and from J it removes 4 bases, while the gene matches leave 4 bases of the junction unaccounted for. The CDR3 runs 14 amino acids, cysteine and phenylalanine included. Only CDR3 DNA is held: 42 bases, read in frame from base 1. The sequencing used normal lung tissue next to the tumor, collected before any cancer treatment. Recombination linked TRBV11-3 to TRBJ2-7, with 11 middle bases fitting TRBD2. The sequence was obtained from a woman aged 35 to 70 with stage I lung adenocarcinoma. For the CDR3, the sequence is CASSTGLAVYEQYF. The sequence in DNA is TGTGCCAGCAGCACGGGACTAGCGGTGTACGAGCAGTACTTC.